This T cell receptor (beta chain) was documented in a study of T-cell memory formation after mild COVID-19. Study-level background: TCR clusters were mostly donor specific. Study findings and constraints: From day 15 to 85, contracting clones were balanced between CD4 and CD8, whereas later expanders leaned toward CD4+. Pre-infection memory held some responding clones, suggesting pre-existing cross-reactive T cells responded.

TCRdb processed the 5' RACE reads anew with MiXCR; each CDR3 protein has one entry. In the table there are under 250,000 distinct CDR3 sequences, approximately 15% of which are singletons. CDR1 is LGHDT, CDR2 YNNKEL, per germline (reference sequence). This CDR3 region has 15 residues. The ends lost 4 bases at V and 5 bases at J; junction bases unmatched: 9. This clonotype was counted only a few times. What it binds is not known. Sequenced: PBMCs or a T cell subset sorted from them (not recorded which). The chain links TRBV3-1 to TRBJ2-5; 8 nucleotides line up with TRBD2. This receptor was taken from an adult woman who had mild COVID-19 (a few samples of this study predate the infection). Cell type and time point are not known. In DNA form, the CDR3 reads TGTGCCAGCAGCCCGGGACTAGGAAATCCGGAGACCCAGTACTTC. Encoded protein: CASSPGLGNPETQYF.